The entry below gives a single TCR beta chain sequence along with its context. There are 15 residues in the CDR3. The trim removed 6 bases at V and 3 bases at J, leaving 7 bases unmatched. Germline V lookup: CDR1 SNHLY, CDR2 FYNNEI. Survey-level TCR beta sequencing used the immunoSEQ assay. Sequencing used immunoSEQ multiplex PCR; TCRdb keeps in-frame clones, though not all of them. The sample shows around 50,000 clones, over 85% of them seen only once. J is TRBJ2-3 and V is TRBV2; 9 bases are shared with TRBD1. The receptor comes from a man between 40 and 49 years old with rheumatoid arthritis. Sequenced: PBMCs. In DNA form, the CDR3 reads TGTGCCAGCAGCCCTGGACAGGGGAGGACAGATACGCAGTATTTT. Amino acid sequence: CASSPGQGRTDTQYF.